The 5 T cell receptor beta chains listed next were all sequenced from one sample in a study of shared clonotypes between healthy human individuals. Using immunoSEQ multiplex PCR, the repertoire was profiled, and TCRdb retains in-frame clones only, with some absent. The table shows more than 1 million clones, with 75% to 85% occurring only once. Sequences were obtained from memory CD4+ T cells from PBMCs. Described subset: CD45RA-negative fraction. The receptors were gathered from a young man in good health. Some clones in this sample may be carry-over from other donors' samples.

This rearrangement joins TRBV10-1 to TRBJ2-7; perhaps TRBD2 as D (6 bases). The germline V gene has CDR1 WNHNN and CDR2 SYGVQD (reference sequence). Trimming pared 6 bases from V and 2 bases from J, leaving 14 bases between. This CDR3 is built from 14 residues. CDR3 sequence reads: CASSGGPVPYEQYF. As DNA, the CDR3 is TGCGCCAGCAGCGGAGGGCCAGTACCCTACGAGCAGTACTTC.

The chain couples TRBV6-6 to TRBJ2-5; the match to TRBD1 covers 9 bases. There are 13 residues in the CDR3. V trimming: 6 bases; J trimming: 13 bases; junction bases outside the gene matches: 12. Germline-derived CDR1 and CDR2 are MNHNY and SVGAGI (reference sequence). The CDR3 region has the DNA TGTGCCAGCAGCTTAGGACAGGGGCTTGGTTGGTACTTC. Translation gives CASSLGQGLGWYF.

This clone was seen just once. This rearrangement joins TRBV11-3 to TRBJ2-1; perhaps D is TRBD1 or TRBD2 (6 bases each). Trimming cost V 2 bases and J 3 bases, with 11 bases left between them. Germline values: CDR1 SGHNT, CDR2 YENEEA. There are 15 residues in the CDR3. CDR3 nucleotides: TGTGCCAGCAGCTTAAGGGGGGCTAGCTACAATGAGCAGTTCTTC. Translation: CASSLRGASYNEQFF.

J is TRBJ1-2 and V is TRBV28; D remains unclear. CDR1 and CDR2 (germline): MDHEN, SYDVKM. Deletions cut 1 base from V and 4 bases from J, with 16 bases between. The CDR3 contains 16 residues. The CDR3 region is CASSLYVRTESYGYTF. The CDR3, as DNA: TGTGCCAGCAGTTTATACGTCCGAACCGAATCCTATGGCTACACCTTC.

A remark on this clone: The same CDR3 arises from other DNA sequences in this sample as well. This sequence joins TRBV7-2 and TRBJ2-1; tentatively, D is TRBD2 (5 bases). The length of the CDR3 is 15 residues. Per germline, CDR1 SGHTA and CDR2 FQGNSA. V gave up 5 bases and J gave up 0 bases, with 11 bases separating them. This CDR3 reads CASSLTRDSYNEQFF. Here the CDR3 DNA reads TGTGCCAGCAGCCTTACACGGGACTCCTACAATGAGCAGTTCTTC.